This TCR beta chain was retrieved from a study of early T cells in non-severe SARS-CoV-2 infection. Study details: Sequencing input comprised bulk RNA from unsorted whole blood; chain pairing was not available. Notes on the study in general: Lookups in VDJdb leaned toward anti-spike CD8 responses and missed private and CD4 specificities.

Attachment of unique molecular identifiers to individual cDNA molecules was performed. TCRdb re-called the 5' RACE reads through MiXCR, storing one row per CDR3 protein. The table has just over 95,000 distinct CDR3 sequences, approximately 10% seen once; the top ten hold approximately 5.3%. In this sample, this clonotype turned up a few times. Its antigen is as yet unknown. The length of the CDR3 is 14 residues. The germline gives CDR1 DFQATT, CDR2 SNEGSKA (reference sequence). Trimming pared 1 base from V and 0 bases from J, leaving 9 bases between. The material sequenced was whole blood. The V call is TRBV20-1, the J call TRBJ1-1, with a weak D call TRBD1 (6 bases). The origin of this receptor is an adult who was a healthcare worker with PCR-confirmed SARS-CoV-2 infection or an uninfected control (not recorded which). In nucleotides, the CDR3 is TGCAGTGCTAGAGTTGGGGACATGAACACTGAAGCTTTCTTT. Protein: CSARVGDMNTEAFF.